This T cell receptor (beta chain) was observed in a study of vaccination and CD4 T cells after COVID-19. General observations from the study: Convalescent patients showed a median around 90% of reactive clones that were seen only post-vaccination.

This clonotype was recorded only once. Antigen: not known. The CDR3 sequence is 20 residues long. Oncomine TCR Beta short-read sequencing was applied to DNA from cultured CD4+ T cells. TCRdb re-called the PCR reads through MiXCR, storing one row per CDR3 protein. Of tens of thousands of distinct CDR3 sequences in the sample, about 51% are singletons; the top ten hold around 4.2%. Treatment denoted: approximately 9-day PBMC culture with coronavirus spike peptide pools or control peptides (ViraFEST assay). The authors cultured 2 million to 2.5 million PBMCs per well with roughly 10 IU/ml IL-2 and 8.5 to 10 ug/ml peptide pools.

What was sequenced was CD4+ T cells from blood, cultured in vitro. The chain combines TRBV21-1 with TRBJ2-2; TRBD1, as called in the table, went unchecked against the DNA. TRBV21-1 is designated a pseudogene. This clonotype originated in a human donor who had recovered from COVID-19. CDR3 in amino acids: CASSKRRRGQTITNTGELFF. The CDR3 DNA reads TGTGCCAGCAGCAAAAGGAGGAGGGGACAGACGATCACGAACACCGGGGAGCTGTTTTTT.